This TCR beta chain was captured by sequencing in a study of shared clonotypes between healthy human individuals. In the sorted-subset replicate PCRs, 150 to 200 ng DNA, around 30,000 T cell genomes, was used. Per the original data handling: Junction-only sequences without quality scores were provided by ImmunoSEQ, so filtering was different. Profiling relied on immunoSEQ multiplex PCR, and the TCRdb table lists in-frame clones only, not all of them. V and J calls and clone size are as listed in that table; D and trimming were resolved from the DNA. Counted here are 550,000 to 800,000 clones, 80% to 95% occurring once; the ten biggest clones make up 34%. CD8 memory pooled CD45RO+ cells and CCR7-negative CD45RA+ TemRA cells. Germline values: CDR1 LGHNT, CDR2 FRNRAP. The CDR3 spans 20 residues. The V gene end was trimmed by 1 base and the J gene end by 2 bases; junction bases not matched to a gene: 15.

The J gene is TRBJ2-1, the V gene TRBV12-5; 9 bases line up with TRBD1. This clonotype originated in a man younger than 35 in good health. Some clones in this sample may be carry-over from other donors' samples. Sample: memory CD8+ T cells from PBMCs. Subset of the sample: CD45RO+ cells pooled with CCR7-negative TemRA cells. CDR3 DNA sequence: TGTGCTAGTGGTTTGGCTATATCTCTTTTGGGACAGGGAACCTACAATGAGCAGTTCTTC. The encoded protein is CASGLAISLLGQGTYNEQFF.